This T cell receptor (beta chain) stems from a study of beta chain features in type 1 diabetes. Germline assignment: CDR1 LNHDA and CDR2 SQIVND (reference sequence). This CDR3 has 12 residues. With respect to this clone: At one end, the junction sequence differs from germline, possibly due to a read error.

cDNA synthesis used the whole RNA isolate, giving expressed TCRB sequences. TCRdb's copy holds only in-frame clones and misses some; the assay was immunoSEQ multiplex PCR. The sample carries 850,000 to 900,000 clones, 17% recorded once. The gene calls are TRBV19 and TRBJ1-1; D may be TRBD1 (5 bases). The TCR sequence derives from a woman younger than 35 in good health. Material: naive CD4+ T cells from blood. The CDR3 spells CASSALQAGPIF. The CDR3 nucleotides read TGTGCCAGTAGTGCTCTCCAGGCAGGGCCGATCTTT.